This T cell receptor (beta chain) was captured in a study of cytomegalovirus exposure and HLA in healthy donors. Whole-study results and caveats: The study carried out a later analysis of TCR beta sequences. It associated some 15,000 of them with specific HLA alleles at a false discovery rate of 0.05.

Points on this clone: The antigen remains unidentified. Germline is not matched at one junction end, which may reflect a read error.

Germline CDR1 LNHDA, CDR2 SQIVND (reference sequence). This CDR3 spans 14 amino acids. The PCR made use of 60 Vbeta and 13 Jbeta primers. The assay was immunoSEQ multiplex PCR, and TCRdb's table has in-frame clones only and misses some. The specimen's table records about 41,000 clones. The chain uses TRBV19 and TRBJ2-3; TRBD2 matches 7 bases. What was sequenced was PBMCs. The TCR originated in a man aged 30-40 years in good health and CMV-seronegative. The CDR3 region is CASNPGLTTDKQYF. The CDR3 DNA reads as TGTGCCAGTAACCCGGGACTAACCACAGATAAGCAGTATTTT.